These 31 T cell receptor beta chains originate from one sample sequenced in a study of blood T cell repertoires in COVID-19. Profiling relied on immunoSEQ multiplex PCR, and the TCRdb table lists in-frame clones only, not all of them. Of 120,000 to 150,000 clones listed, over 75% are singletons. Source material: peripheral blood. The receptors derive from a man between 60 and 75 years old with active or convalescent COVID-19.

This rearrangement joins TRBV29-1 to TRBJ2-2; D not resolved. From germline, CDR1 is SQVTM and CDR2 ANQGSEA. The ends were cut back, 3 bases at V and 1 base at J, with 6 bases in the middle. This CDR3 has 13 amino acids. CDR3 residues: CSVDRKNTGELFF. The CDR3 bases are TGCAGCGTTGACAGAAAGAACACCGGGGAGCTGTTTTTT.

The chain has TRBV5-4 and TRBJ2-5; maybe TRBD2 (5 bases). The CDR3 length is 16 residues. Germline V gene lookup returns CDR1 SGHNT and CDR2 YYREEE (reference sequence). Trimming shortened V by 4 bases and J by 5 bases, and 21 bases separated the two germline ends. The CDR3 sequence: CASSTEVRRTEETQYF. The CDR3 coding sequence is TGTGCCAGCAGCACGGAGGTGCGGAGGACGGAGGAGACCCAGTACTTC.

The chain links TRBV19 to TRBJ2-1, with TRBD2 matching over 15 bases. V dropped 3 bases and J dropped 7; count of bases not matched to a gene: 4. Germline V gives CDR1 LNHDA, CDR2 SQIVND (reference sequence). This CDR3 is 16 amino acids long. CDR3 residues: CASSMGLAGGGNEQFF. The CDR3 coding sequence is TGTGCCAGTAGTATGGGACTAGCGGGAGGAGGGAATGAGCAGTTCTTC.

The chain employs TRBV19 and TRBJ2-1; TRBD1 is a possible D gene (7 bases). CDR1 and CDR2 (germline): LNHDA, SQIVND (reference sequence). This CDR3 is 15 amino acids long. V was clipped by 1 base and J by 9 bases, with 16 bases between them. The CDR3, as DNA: TGTGCCAGTAGTATAGGAGGGACAGCGGGCTCTGAGCAGTTCTTC. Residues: CASSIGGTAGSEQFF.

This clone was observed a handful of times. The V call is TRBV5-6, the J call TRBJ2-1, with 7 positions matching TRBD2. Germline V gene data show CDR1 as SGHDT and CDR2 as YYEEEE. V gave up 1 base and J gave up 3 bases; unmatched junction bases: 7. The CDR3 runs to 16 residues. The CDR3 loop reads CASSLRAGVIYNEQFF. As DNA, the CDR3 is TGTGCCAGCAGCTTGCGGGCGGGAGTAATCTACAATGAGCAGTTCTTC.

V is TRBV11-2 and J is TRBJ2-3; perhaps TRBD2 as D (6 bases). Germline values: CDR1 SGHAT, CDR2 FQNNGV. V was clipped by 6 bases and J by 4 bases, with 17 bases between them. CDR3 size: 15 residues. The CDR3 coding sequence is TGTGCCAGCAGGGCCTTGTGGGAGGCCCCAGATACGCAGTATTTT. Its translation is CASRALWEAPDTQYF.

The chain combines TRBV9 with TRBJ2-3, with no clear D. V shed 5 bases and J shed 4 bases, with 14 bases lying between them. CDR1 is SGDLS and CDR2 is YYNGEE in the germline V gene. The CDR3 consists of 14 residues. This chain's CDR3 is CASSPPTLPDTQYF. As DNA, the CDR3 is TGTGCCAGCAGTCCCCCCACTTTACCAGATACGCAGTATTTT.

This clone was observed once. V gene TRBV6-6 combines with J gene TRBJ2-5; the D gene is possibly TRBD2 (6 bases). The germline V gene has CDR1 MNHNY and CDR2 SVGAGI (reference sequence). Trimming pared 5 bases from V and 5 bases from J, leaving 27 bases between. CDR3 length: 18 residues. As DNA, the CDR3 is TGTGCCAGCAGTCCGGGACTCTCCGCCAGCGGATTGGGGGAGACCCAGTACTTC. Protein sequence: CASSPGLSASGLGETQYF.

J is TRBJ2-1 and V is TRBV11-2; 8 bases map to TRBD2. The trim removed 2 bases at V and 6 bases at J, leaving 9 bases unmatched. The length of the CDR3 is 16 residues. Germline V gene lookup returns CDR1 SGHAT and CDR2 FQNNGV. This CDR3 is CASSLLGLAGSNEQFF. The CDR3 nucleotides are TGTGCCAGCAGCTTACTCGGGCTAGCGGGCTCCAATGAGCAGTTCTTC.

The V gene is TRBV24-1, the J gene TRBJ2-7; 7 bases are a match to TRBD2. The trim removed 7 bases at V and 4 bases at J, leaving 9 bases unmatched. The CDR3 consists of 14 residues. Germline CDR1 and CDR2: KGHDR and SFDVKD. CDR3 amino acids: CATRRSSGSYEQYF. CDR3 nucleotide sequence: TGTGCCACCAGGAGGTCTAGCGGATCTTACGAGCAGTACTTC.

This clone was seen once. CDR3 DNA: TGTGCCAGCAGTTTGGGGGGGGTAGCGGGTGATACGCAGTATTTT. This translates into CASSLGGVAGDTQYF. This rearrangement joins TRBV27 to TRBJ2-3, with TRBD2 matching 7 bases. Trimming cost V 3 bases and J 6 bases; bases outside gene matches: 9. The CDR3 has 15 amino acids. Germline CDR1 is MNHEY and CDR2 is SMNVEV (reference sequence).

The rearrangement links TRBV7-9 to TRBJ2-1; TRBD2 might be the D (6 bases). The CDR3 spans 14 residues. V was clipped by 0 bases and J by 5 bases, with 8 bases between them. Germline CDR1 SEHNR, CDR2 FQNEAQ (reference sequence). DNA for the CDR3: TGTGCCAGCAGCTTAGCAGGCGGGAACAATGAGCAGTTCTTC. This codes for CASSLAGGNNEQFF.

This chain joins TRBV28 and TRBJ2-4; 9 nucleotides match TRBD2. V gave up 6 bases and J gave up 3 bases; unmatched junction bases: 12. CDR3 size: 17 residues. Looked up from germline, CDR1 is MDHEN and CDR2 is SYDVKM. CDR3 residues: CASSDSAGGEVKNIQYF. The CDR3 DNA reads TGTGCCAGCAGCGATTCGGCGGGAGGGGAGGTCAAAAACATTCAGTACTTC.

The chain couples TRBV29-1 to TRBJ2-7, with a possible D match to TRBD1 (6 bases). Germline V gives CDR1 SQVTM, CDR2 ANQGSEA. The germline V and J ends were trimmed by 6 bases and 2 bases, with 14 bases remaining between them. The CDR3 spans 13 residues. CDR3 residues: CSVSRTEAYEQYF. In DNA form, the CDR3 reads TGCAGCGTCTCCAGGACAGAGGCCTACGAGCAGTACTTC.

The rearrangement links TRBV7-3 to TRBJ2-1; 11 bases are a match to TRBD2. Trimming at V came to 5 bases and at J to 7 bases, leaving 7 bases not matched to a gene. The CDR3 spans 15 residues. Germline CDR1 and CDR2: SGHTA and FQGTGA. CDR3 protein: CASSQALAGVNEQFF. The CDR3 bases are TGTGCCAGCAGCCAAGCACTAGCGGGAGTTAATGAGCAGTTCTTC.

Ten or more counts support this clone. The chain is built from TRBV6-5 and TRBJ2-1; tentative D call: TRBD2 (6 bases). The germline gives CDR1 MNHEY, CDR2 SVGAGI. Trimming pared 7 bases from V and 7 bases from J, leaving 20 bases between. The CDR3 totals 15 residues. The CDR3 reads CASTRLVGPENEQFF. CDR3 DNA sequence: TGTGCCAGCACTAGACTAGTCGGGCCAGAAAATGAGCAGTTCTTC.

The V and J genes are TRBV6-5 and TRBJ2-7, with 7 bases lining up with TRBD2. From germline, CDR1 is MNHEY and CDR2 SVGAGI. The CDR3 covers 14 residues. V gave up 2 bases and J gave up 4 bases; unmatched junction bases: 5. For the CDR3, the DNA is TGTGCCAGCAGTTACCCCGGGCGGGAGTACGAGCAGTACTTC. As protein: CASSYPGREYEQYF.

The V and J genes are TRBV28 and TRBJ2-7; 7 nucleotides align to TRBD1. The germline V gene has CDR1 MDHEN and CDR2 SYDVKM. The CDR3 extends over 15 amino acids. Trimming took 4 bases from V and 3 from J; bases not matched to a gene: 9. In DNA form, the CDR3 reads TGTGCCAGCAGTTCGCCTACAGGGGTACGCTACGAGCAGTACTTC. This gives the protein CASSSPTGVRYEQYF.

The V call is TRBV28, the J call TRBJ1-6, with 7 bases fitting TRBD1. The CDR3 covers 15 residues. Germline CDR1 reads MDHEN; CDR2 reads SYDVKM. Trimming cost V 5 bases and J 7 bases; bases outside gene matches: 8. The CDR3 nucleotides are TGTGCCAGCAGTCAACCGGGACAGAACAATTCACCCCTCCACTTT. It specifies CASSQPGQNNSPLHF. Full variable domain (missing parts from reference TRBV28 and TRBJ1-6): DVKVTQSSRYLVKRTGEKVFLECVQDMDHENMFWYRQDPGLGLRLIYFSYDVKMKEKGDIPEGYSVSREKKERFSLILESASTNQTSMYLCASSQPGQNNSPLHFGNGTRLTVT.

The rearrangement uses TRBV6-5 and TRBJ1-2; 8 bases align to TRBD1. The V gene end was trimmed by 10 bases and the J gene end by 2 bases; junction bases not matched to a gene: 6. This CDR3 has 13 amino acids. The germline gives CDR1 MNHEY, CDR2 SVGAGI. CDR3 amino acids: CATYRTGNYGYTF. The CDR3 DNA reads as TGTGCCACCTATCGGACAGGGAACTATGGCTACACCTTC.

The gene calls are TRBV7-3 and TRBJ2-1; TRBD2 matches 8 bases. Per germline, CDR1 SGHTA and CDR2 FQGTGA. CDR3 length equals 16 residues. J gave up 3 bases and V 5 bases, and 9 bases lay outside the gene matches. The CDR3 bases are TGTGCCAGCAGCCTAGAACGGGGGGGAGACTACAATGAGCAGTTCTTC. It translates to CASSLERGGDYNEQFF.

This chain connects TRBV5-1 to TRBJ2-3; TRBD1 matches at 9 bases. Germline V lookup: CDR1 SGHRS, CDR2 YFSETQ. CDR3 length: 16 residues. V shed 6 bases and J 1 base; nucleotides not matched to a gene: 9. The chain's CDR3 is CASNPRQGVRTDTQYF. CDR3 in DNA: TGCGCCAGCAACCCCCGACAGGGGGTCCGCACAGATACGCAGTATTTT.

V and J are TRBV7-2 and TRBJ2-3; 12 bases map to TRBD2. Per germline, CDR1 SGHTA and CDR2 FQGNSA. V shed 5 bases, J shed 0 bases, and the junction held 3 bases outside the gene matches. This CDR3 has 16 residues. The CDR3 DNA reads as TGTGCCAGCAGCCCCGGGACTAGCGGGAGCACAGATACGCAGTATTTT. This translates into CASSPGTSGSTDTQYF.

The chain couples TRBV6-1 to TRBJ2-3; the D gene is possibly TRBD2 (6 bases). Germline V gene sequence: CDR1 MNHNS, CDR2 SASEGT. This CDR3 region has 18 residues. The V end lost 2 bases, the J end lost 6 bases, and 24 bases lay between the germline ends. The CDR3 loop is CASSEMMAGGWDSDTQYF. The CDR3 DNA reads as TGTGCCAGCAGTGAAATGATGGCCGGGGGTTGGGATTCGGATACGCAGTATTTT.

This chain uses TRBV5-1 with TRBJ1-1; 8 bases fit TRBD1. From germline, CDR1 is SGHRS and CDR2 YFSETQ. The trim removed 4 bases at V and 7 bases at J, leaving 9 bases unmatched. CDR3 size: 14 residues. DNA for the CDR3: TGCGCCAGCAGCCCGGTAACCGGGACAGGTGAAGCTTTCTTT. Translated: CASSPVTGTGEAFF.

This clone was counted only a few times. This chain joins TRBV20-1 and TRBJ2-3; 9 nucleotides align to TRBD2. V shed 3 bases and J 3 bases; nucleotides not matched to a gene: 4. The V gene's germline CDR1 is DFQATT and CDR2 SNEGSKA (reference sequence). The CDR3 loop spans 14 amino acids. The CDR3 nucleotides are TGCAGTGCTAGTTGGCTAGCGGGGACAGATACGCAGTATTTT. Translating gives CSASWLAGTDTQYF.

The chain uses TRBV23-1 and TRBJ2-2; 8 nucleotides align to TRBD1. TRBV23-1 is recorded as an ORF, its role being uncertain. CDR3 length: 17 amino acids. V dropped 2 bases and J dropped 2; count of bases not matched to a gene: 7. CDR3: CASSQPGTGSNTGELFF. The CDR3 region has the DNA TGCGCCAGCAGTCAACCGGGGACAGGAAGTAACACCGGGGAGCTGTTTTTT.

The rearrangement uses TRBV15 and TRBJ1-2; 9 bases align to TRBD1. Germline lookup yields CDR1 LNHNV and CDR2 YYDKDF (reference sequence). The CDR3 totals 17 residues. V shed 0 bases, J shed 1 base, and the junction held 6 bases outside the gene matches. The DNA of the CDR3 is TGTGCCACCAGCAGAGATACGGACAGGGGAGATAACTATGGCTACACCTTC. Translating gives CATSRDTDRGDNYGYTF.

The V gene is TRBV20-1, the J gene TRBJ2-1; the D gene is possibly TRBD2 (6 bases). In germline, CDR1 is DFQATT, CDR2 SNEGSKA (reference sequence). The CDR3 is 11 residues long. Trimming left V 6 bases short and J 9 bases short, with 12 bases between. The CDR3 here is CSAGGQVEQFF. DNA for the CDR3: TGCAGTGCAGGAGGGCAGGTTGAGCAGTTCTTC.

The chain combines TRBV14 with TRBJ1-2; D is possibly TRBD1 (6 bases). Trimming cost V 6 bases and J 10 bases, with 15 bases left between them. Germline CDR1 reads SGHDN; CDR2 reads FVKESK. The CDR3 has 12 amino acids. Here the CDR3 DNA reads TGTGCCAGCAGTTTCGGACAGTACGACTACACCTTC. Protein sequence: CASSFGQYDYTF.

CDR3 sequence: CASKKRTGGSSNIQYF. DNA of the CDR3: TGTGCCAGTAAAAAGCGGACAGGGGGCTCTTCGAACATTCAGTACTTC. J is TRBJ2-4 and V is TRBV19; TRBD1 aligns across 11 bases. This CDR3 comprises 16 residues. Germline CDR1 and CDR2: LNHDA and SQIVND (reference sequence). V gave up 7 bases and J gave up 7 bases; unmatched junction bases: 12.